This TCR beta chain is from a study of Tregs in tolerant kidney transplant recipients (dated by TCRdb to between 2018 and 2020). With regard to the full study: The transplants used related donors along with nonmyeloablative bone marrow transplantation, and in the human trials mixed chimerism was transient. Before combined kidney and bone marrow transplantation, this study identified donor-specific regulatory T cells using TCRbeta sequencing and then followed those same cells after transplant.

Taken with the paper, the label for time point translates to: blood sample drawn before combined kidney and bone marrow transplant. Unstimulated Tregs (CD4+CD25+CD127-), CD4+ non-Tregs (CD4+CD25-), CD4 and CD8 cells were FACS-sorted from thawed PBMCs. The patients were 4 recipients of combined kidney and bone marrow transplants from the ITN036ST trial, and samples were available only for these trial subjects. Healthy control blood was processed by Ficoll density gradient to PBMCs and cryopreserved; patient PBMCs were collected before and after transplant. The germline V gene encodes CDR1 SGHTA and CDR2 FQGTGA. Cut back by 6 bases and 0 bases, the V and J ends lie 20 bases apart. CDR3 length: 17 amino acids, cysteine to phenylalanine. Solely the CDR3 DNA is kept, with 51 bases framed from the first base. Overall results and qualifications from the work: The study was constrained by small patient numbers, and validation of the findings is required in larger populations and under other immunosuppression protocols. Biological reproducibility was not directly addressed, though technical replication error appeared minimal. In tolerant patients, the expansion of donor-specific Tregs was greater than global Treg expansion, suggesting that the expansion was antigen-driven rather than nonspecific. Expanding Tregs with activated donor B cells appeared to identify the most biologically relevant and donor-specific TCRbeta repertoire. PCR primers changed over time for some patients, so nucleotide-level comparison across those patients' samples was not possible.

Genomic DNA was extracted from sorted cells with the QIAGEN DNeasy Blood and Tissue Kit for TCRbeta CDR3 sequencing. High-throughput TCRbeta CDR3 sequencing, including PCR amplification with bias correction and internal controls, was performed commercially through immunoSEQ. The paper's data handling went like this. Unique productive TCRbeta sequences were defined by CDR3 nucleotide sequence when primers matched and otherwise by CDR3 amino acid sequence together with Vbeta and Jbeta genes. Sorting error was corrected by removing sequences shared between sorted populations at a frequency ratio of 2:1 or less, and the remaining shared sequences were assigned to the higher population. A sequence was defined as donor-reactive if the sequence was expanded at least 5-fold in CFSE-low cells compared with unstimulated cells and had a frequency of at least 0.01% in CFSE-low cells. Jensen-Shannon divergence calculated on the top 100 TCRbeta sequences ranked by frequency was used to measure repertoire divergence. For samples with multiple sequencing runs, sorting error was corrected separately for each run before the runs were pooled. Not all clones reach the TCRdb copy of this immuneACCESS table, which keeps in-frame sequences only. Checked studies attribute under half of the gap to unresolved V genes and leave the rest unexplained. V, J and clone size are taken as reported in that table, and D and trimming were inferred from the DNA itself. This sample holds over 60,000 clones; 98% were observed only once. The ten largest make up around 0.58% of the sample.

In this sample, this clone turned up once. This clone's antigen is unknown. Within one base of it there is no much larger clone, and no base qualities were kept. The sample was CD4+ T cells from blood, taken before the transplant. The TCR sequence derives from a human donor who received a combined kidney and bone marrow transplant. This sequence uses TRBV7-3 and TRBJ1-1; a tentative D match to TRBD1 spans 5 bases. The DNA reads TGTGCCAGCAGTCCCAGTGGGGGTCCGGGGGTGAACACTGAAGCTTTCTTT. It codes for CASSPSGGPGVNTEAFF.